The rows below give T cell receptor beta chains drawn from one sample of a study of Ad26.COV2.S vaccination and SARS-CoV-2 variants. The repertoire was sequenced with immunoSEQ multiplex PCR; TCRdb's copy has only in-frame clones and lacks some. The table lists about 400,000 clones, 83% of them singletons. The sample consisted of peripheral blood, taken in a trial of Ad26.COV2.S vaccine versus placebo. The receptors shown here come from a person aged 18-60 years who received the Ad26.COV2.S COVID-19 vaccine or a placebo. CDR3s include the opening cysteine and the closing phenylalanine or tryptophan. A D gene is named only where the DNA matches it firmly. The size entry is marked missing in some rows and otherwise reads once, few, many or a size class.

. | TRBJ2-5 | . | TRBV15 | CATSRLYSETQYF | TGTGCCACCAGCAGACTATACTCCGAGACCCAGTACTTC
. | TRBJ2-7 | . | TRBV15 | CATRVSPTLYEQYF | TGTGCCACCAGGGTGTCCCCGACCCTTTACGAGCAGTACTTC
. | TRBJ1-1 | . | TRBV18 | CASSPPGARTEAFF | TGTGCCAGCTCACCACCGGGGGCTCGGACTGAAGCTTTCTTT
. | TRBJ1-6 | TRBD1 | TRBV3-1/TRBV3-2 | CASSRTGGWDSPLHF | TGTGCCAGCAGCCGAACAGGGGGCTGGGATTCACCCCTCCACTTT
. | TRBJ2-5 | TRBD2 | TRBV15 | CATSGGGTSGYQETQYF | TGTGCCACCAGCGGGGGGGGGACTAGCGGGTACCAAGAGACCCAGTACTTC
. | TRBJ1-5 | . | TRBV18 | CASSQGFNQPQHF | TGTGCCAGCTCACAGGGCTTCAATCAGCCCCAGCATTTT
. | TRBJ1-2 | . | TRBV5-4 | CASSLEGTSNYGYTF | TGTGCCAGCAGCTTGGAGGGAACGAGTAACTATGGCTACACCTTC
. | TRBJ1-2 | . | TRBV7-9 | CASSLAGAANYGYTF | TGTGCCAGCAGCTTAGCTGGGGCCGCTAACTATGGCTACACCTTC
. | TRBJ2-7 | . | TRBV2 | CASVSSYEQYF | TGTGCCAGCGTAAGCTCCTACGAGCAGTACTTC
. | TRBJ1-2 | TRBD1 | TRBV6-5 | CASSRTPGQGYGYTF | TGTGCCAGCAGCCGGACGCCGGGACAGGGGTATGGCTACACCTTC
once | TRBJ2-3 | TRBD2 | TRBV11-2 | CASSLSPGGATQYF | TGTGCCAGCAGCTTATCCCCCGGGGGGGCTACGCAGTATTTT
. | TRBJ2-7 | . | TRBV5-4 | CASSPAGGQVYEQYF | TGTGCCAGCAGCCCCGCCGGTGGCCAGGTCTACGAGCAGTACTTC
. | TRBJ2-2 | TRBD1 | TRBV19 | CASRNRGSGELFF | TGTGCCTCCCGAAACAGGGGCTCCGGGGAGCTGTTTTTT
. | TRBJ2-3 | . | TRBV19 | CASSIGFATDTQYF | TGTGCCAGTAGTATTGGGTTCGCCACAGATACGCAGTATTTT
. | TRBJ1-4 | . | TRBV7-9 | CASSLVRGSPSGEKLFF | TGTGCCAGCAGCTTAGTGCGGGGGTCGCCCTCTGGTGAAAAACTGTTTTTT